These 3 T cell receptor beta chains share one sample of origin, sequenced in a study of human T cells and chemical hapten exposure. TCRdb reprocessed the RACE reads via MiXCR and lists one record per CDR3 protein. The sample yields 150,000 to 200,000 distinct CDR3 sequences, 28% seen once. Time point indicated: patch test 3, about 24 weeks after DPC sensitization. Treatment reported: therapeutic diphenylcyclopropenone sensitization with weekly scalp DPC. The source material was whole blood, sampled in connection with sensitization to the hapten diphenylcyclopropenone (DPC). The origin of the receptors is a woman aged 18-35 years with alopecia areata. Some clones in this sample may be carry-over from other donors' samples.

This rearrangement joins TRBV20-1 to TRBJ1-5; 9 nucleotides align to TRBD1. The CDR3 length is 12 residues. Germline loops: CDR1 DFQATT, CDR2 SNEGSKA (reference sequence). V lost 6 bases, J lost 5 bases, and 2 bases stayed unmatched. This CDR3 is CSANRGHQPQHF. CDR3 sequence (DNA): TGCAGTGCAAACAGGGGGCATCAGCCCCAGCATTTT.

This chain links TRBV27 with TRBJ2-1; D unclear. Germline values: CDR1 MNHEY, CDR2 SMNVEV (reference sequence). V was pared by 6 bases and J by 2 bases, with 11 bases between. The CDR3 length is 14 residues. DNA for the CDR3: TGTGCCAGCAGACGCCAGCAGGCCTACAATGAGCAGTTCTTC. As protein: CASRRQQAYNEQFF.

This clonotype was recorded a few times. The chain couples TRBV20-1 to TRBJ2-5; the match to TRBD1 covers 7 bases. Trimming removed 5 bases from V and 3 bases from J; junction bases left unmatched: 6. The CDR3 spans 13 residues. Germline V CDR1 and CDR2: DFQATT, SNEGSKA (reference sequence). CDR3 region: CSAHGTAKETQYF. The CDR3 nucleotides read TGCAGTGCTCACGGGACAGCTAAAGAGACCCAGTACTTC.